Within the sample, the clone carrying this T cell receptor beta chain is medium-sized (0.01 to 0.1%). Germline CDR1 reads SGHDT; CDR2 reads YYEEEE. J gave up 4 bases and V 4 bases, and 5 bases lay outside the gene matches. The length of the CDR3 is 14 residues. In TCRdb, the 5' RACE reads were re-called with MiXCR into one record per CDR3 protein. The table includes 80,000 or so distinct CDR3 sequences, over 11% detected once. These data are taken from a study of early T cells in non-severe SARS-CoV-2 infection. The chain recombines TRBV5-6 with TRBJ1-1, with 9 nucleotides matching TRBD1. This sequence originates from an adult who was a healthcare worker with PCR-confirmed SARS-CoV-2 infection or an uninfected control (not recorded which). The specimen was whole blood. This chain's CDR3 is CASSLYRGPTEAFF. In nucleotides, the CDR3 is TGTGCCAGCAGCCTCTACAGGGGGCCCACTGAAGCTTTCTTT.